This TCR beta chain emerged from a study of T-cell reconstitution after alpha-beta-depleted transplantation in children. The V gene lost 7 bases and the J gene lost 8 bases, with 11 bases spanning the gap. The CDR3 loop spans 12 amino acids. The germline CDR1 and CDR2 sequences are MNHNS and SASEGT. The TCRbeta library was prepared with unique molecular identifiers. TCRdb reprocessed the PCR reads via MiXCR and lists one record per CDR3 protein. The table shows a few hundred thousand distinct CDR3 sequences, with 25% to 30% occurring only once. Whole-study findings and limits: Reportedly, roughly two months post-transplant, alpha-beta T cells arose from several hundred expanded graft clones. A year post-transplant, T-cell counts and diversity derived mostly from newly produced T cells.

Concerning this clonotype itself: Its antigen remains unknown.

The material sequenced was PBMCs, taken before TCRalphabeta/CD19-depleted stem cell transplant. The V and J genes are TRBV6-1 and TRBJ2-2; tentative D call: TRBD1 (6 bases). This clonotype originated in a boy less than two years old with Wiskott-Aldrich syndrome, due to receive a stem cell transplant. The CDR3 spells CASKVGAGELFF. CDR3 nucleotides: TGTGCCAGCAAGGTGGGGGCAGGGGAGCTGTTTTTT.